This T cell receptor (beta chain) was profiled in a study of T cells in Graves' hyperthyroidism and ophthalmopathy. Amplification of TCR beta CDR3 regions used RNA as the template. HTBI primers were employed in a first-round RT-PCR of the TCR CDR3. TCRdb recomputed calls from the multiplex PCR reads with MiXCR, one row per CDR3 protein. The data show 300,000 to 400,000 distinct CDR3 sequences, over 15% seen once. Study-wide results and limits: Ophthalmopathy was distinguished from stable hyperthyroidism by 13 V-J signatures.

Looked up from germline, CDR1 is ENHRY and CDR2 is SYGVKD. Losses at the gene ends were 0 bases for V and 10 bases for J; bases not matched to a gene: 9. The CDR3 has 15 residues. Concerning this clonotype: Antigen specificity is unknown.

Hyperthyroidism had been newly diagnosed in patients aged 18 to 65, and its duration was under 2 months. It was uncontrolled infection, other autoimmune disease, pregnancy or lactation that excluded patients. V and J are TRBV10-3 and TRBJ1-2; 9 nucleotides agree with TRBD1. This sequence originates from a woman between 45 and 65 years old with Graves' hyperthyroidism. Sequencing input: blood. This CDR3 reads CAISESEQGASDYTF. The CDR3 nucleotides read TGTGCCATCAGTGAGTCGGAACAGGGGGCCTCTGACTACACCTTC.